Detailed here is one T cell receptor beta chain. The data stem from a study of blood T cell repertoires in COVID-19. At the level of the study: COVID-19 samples collected from the United States, Italy and Spain covered acute and convalescent phases. Sample material is recorded as cDNA or gDNA derived from T cells, B-cell-depleted T cells, or PBMCs.

As handled by the study authors: It was from reference gene primer amplification that nucleated cell counts were estimated. Here immunoSEQ multiplex PCR was the method, and the copy in TCRdb shows in-frame clones only, minus some. The V and J calls and the clone size are those of that table, but D and trimming were determined from the DNA. The sample lists around 250,000 clones; approximately 86% were seen once. Germline loops: CDR1 LNHDA, CDR2 SQIVND (reference sequence). V was cut by 7 bases and J by 3 bases, with 16 bases left in between. The CDR3 extends over 14 amino acids. Specimen: peripheral blood. The chain carries TRBV19 and TRBJ2-7; D possibly corresponds to TRBD2 (6 bases). The TCR was taken from a human donor in a cohort sampled during active COVID-19. The CDR3 region is CASTPGTLFYEQYF. CDR3 nucleotides: TGTGCCAGTACCCCTGGGACTTTGTTCTACGAGCAGTACTTC.